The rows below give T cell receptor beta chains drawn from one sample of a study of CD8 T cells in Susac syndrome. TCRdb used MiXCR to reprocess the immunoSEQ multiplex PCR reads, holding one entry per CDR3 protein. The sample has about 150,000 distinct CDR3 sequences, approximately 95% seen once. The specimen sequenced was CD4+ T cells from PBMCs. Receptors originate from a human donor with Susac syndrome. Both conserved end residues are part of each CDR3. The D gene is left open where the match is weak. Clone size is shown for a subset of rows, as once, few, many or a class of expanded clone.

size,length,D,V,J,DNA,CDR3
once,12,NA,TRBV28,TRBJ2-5,TGTGCCAGCACCCACCAAGAGGAGGGCCAGTACTTC,CASTHQEEGQYF
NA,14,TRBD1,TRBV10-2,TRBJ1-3,TGCGCCAGCCCGGGACAGGGAAGGGGAAACACCATATATTTT,CASPGQGRGNTIYF
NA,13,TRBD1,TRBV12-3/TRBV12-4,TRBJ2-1,TGTGCCAGCAGTCCGGACAGGGCAGGGGAGCAGTTCTTC,CASSPDRAGEQFF
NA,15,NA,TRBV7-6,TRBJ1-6,TGTGCCAGCAGCCAAACGGACGGAAGGGATTCACCCCTCCACTTT,CASSQTDGRDSPLHF
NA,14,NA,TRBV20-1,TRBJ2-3,TGCAGTGCTCATAAAGCGGGCCCCACAGATACGCAGTATTTT,CSAHKAGPTDTQYF
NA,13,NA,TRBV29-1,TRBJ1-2,TGCAGCGCAATGGACAGAACTAACTATGGCTACACCTTC,CSAMDRTNYGYTF
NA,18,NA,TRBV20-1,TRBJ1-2,TGCAGTGCCTATCTTATGGAGGACACTGAGGGTGCTAACTATGGCTACACCTTC,CSAYLMEDTEGANYGYTF
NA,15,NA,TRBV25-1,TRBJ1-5,TGTGCCAGCAGTGGGTGTAGGGAGAGCAATCAGCCCCAGCATTTT,CASSGCRESNQPQHF
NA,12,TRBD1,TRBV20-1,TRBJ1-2,TGCAGTGGTAGGGGGCTAAGAACTGGCTACACCTTC,CSGRGLRTGYTF
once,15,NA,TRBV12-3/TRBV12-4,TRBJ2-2,TGTGCCACAATCGGCGGGACACCGAACACCGGGGAGCTGTTTTTT,CATIGGTPNTGELFF
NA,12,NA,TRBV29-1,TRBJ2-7,TGCAGCGTGAAGGGACACTCCTACGAGCAGTACTTC,CSVKGHSYEQYF
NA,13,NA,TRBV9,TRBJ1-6,TGTGCCAGCACCCTAAATGAAGATTCACCCCTCCACTTT,CASTLNEDSPLHF
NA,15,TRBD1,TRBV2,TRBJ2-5,TGTGCCAGCAGTTACCGGGACAGGGGGATCGAGACCCAGTACTTC,CASSYRDRGIETQYF
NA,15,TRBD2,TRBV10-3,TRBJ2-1,TGTGCCACCAACCGAGAAGGACTAGGAGGCAATGAGCAGTTCTTC,CATNREGLGGNEQFF
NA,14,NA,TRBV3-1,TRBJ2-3,TGTGCCAGCAGCCAACCGACTAGTACAGATACGCAGTATTTT,CASSQPTSTDTQYF
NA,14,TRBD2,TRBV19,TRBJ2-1,TGTGCCAGTAGTGAAAGCGGGAGGTATAATGAGCAGTTCTTC,CASSESGRYNEQFF
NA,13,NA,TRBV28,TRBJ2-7,TGTGCCAGCAGTACGACAGTCCCTGGCGAGCAGTACTTC,CASSTTVPGEQYF
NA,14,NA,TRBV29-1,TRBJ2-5,TGCAGCGTTCCAAACAAGGGGAACCAAGAGACCCAGTACTTC,CSVPNKGNQETQYF
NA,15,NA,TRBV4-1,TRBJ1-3,TGCGCCAGCAGCCAAGTAACCCTAACGGGGGCGCAGGAGTATTTT,CASSQVTLTGAQEYF
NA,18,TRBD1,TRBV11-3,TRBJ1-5,TGTGCCAGCAGCCAAGGACAGGGGCATGGGTATAGCAATCAGCCCCAGCATTTT,CASSQGQGHGYSNQPQHF
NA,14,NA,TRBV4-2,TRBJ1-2,TGTGCCAGCAGCCAAGAGAGCACTCAGGGTGGCTACACCTTC,CASSQESTQGGYTF
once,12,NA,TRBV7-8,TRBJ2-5,TGTGCCACGGGGGCCGTGCAAGAGACCCAGTACTTC,CATGAVQETQYF
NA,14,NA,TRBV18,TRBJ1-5,TGTGCCAGCTCACTTGGGATGGGGGACAAGCCCCAGCATTTT,CASSLGMGDKPQHF
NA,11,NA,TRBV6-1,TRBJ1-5,TGTGCCAGCGGCAGCAATCAGCCCCAGCATTTT,CASGSNQPQHF
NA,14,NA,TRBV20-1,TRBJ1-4,TGCAGTGCTAGATCCGGAGCAACTAATGAAAAACTGTTTTTT,CSARSGATNEKLFF
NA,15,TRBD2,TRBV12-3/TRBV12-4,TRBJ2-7,TGTGCCAGCAGTTTTTTTACGGGAGGGCCGCGGGAGCAGTACTTC,CASSFFTGGPREQYF
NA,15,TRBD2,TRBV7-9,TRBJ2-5,TGTGCCAGCAGCCGGACTAGCGGGGTCCAAGAGACCCAGTACTTC,CASSRTSGVQETQYF
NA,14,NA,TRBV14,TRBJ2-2,TGTGCCAGCAGCCAAGCAGCCTATCCCGGGGAGCTGTTTTTT,CASSQAAYPGELFF
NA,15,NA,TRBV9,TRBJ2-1,TGTGCCAGCAGCCCTGGGGGGCGAGACTACAATGAGCAGTTCTTC,CASSPGGRDYNEQFF
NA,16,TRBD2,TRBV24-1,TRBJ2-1,TGTGCCACCAGTCCCGGACTAGCGGGAAACTACAATGAGCAGTTCTTC,CATSPGLAGNYNEQFF
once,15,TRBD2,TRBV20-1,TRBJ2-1,TGCAGTGCTAGAGGACTAGCAGGCAACTACAATGAGCAGTTCTTC,CSARGLAGNYNEQFF
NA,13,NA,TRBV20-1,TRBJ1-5,TGCAGTGCTAAACAGGGAGACAATCAGCCCCAGCATTTT,CSAKQGDNQPQHF
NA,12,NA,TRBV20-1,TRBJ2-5,TGCAGTGCTAGATTCAGGGAAGAGACCCAGTACTTC,CSARFREETQYF